This record concerns one TCR beta chain sequence. The data stem from a study of blood T cell repertoires in COVID-19. Study summary: Samples taken during acute and convalescent COVID-19 were collected in the United States, Italy and Spain. The cDNA or gDNA used as material had been derived from T cells, B-cell-depleted T cells, or PBMCs.

Trimming removed 0 bases at V and 3 bases at J, with 6 bases between. Germline CDR1 SGHAT, CDR2 FQNNGV. The CDR3 has 13 residues. As handled by the study authors: Reference gene primer amplification yielded estimated nucleated cell counts. Only in-frame clones appear in the TCRdb table, and some are missing; sequencing was by immunoSEQ multiplex PCR. V and J calls and clone size follow that table, whereas D and trimming were derived from the DNA. The sample yields under 350,000 clones, roughly 91% seen once. V and J are TRBV11-2 and TRBJ2-7; tentative D call: TRBD1 (5 bases). The source is a man aged 35-49 years with acute or convalescent COVID-19. Sequencing input: peripheral blood. The CDR3 region is CASSLDGHYEQYF. Written as DNA, the CDR3 is TGTGCCAGCAGCTTAGACGGACACTACGAGCAGTACTTC.